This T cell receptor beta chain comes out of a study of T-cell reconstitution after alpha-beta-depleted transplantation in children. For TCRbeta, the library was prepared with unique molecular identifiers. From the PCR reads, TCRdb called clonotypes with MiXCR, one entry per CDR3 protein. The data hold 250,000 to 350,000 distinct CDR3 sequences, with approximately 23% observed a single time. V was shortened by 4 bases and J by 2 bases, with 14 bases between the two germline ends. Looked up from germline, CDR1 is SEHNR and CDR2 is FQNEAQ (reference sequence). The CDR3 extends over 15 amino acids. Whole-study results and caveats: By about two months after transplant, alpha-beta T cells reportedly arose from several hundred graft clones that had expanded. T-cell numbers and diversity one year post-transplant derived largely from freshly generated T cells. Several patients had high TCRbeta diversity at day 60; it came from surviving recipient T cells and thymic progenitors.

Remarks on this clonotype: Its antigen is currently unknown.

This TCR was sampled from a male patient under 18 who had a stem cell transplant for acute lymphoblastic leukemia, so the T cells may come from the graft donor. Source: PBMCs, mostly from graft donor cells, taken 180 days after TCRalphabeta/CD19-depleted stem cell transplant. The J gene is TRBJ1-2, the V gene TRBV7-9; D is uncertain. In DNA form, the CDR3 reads TGTGCCAGCAGCTCCACCAGGAAGGGCAACTATGGCTACACCTTC. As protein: CASSSTRKGNYGYTF.